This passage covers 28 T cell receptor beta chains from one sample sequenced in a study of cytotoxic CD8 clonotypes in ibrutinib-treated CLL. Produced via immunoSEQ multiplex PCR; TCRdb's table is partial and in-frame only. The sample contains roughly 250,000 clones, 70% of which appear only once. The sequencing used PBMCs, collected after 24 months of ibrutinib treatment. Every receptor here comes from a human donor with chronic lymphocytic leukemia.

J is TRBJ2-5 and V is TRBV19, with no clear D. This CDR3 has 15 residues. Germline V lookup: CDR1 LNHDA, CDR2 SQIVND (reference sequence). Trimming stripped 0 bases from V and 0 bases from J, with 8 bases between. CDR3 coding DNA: TGTGCCAGTAGTATAGACAGCTCGTACCAAGAGACCCAGTACTTC. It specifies CASSIDSSYQETQYF.

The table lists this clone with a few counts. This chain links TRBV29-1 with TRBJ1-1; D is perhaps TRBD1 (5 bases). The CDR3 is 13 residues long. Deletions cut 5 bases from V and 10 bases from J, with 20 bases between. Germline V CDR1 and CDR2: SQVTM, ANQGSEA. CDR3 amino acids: CSVLKGAGVSAFF. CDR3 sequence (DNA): TGCAGCGTTCTGAAGGGAGCGGGGGTATCAGCTTTCTTT. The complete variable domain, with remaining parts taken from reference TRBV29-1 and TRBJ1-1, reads SAVISQKPSRDICQRGTSLTIQCQVDSQVTMMFWYRQQPGQSLTLIATANQGSEATYESGFVIDKFPISRPNLTFSTLTVSNMSPEDSSIYLCSVLKGAGVSAFFGQGTRLTVV.

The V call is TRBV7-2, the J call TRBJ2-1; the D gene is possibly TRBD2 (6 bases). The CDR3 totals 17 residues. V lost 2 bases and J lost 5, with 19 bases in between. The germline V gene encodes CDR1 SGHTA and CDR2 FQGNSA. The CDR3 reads CASSLSKGSGTNNEQFF. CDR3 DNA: TGTGCCAGCAGCTTAAGTAAGGGTAGCGGAACTAACAATGAGCAGTTCTTC.

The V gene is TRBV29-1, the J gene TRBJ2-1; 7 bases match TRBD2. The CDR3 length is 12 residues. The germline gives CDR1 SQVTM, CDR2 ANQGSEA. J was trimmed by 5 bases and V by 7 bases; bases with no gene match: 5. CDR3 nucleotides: TGCAGCGCCGGGGGGAATAACAATGAGCAGTTCTTC. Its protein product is CSAGGNNNEQFF.

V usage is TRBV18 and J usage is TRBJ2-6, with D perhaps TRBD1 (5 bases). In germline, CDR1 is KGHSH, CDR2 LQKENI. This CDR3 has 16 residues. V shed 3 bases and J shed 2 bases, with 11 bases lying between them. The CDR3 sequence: CASSPQGTTGANVLTF. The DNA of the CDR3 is TGTGCCAGCTCACCGCAGGGTACCACTGGGGCCAACGTCCTGACTTTC.

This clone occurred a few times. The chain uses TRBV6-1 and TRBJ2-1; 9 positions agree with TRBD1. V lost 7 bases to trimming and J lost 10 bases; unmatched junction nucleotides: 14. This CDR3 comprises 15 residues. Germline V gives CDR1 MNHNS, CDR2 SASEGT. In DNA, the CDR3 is TGTGCCAGCACCGGGACAGGGTACGATTTGTGGGAGCAGTTCTTC. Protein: CASTGTGYDLWEQFF.

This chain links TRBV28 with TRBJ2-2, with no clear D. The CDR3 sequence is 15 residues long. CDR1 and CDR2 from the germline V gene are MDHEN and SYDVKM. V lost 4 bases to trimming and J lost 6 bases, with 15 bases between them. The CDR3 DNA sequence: TGTGCCAGCAGTTATTCGGAGTTCGGACCCGGGGAGCTGTTTTTT. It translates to CASSYSEFGPGELFF.

The chain's CDR3 is CASSYRNEKLFF. CDR3 sequence (DNA): TGTGCCAGCAGTTACAGAAATGAAAAACTGTTTTTT. V gene TRBV27 combines with J gene TRBJ1-4; no firm D call. This CDR3 is 12 amino acids long. Germline CDR1 reads MNHEY; CDR2 reads SMNVEV (reference sequence). Trimming cost V 4 bases and J 5 bases, with 5 bases left between them. Variable domain in full (rest from reference TRBV27 and TRBJ1-4): EAQVTQNPRYLITVTGKKLTVTCSQNMNHEYMSWYRQDPGLGLRQIYYSMNVEVTDKGDVPEGYKVSRKEKRNFPLILESPSPNQTSLYFCASSYRNEKLFFGSGTQLSVL.

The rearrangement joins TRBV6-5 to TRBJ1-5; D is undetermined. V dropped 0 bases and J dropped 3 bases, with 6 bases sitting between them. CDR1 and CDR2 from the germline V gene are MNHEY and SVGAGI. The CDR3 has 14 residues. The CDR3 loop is CASSYSTFNQPQHF. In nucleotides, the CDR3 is TGTGCCAGCAGTTACTCCACATTCAATCAGCCCCAGCATTTT.

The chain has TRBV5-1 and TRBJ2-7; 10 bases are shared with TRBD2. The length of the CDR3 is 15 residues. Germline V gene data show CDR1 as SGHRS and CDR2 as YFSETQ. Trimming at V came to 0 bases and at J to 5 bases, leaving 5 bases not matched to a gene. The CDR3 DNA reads TGCGCCAGCAGCTTGGTGGCTAGCGGGAGAAACGAGCAGTACTTC. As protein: CASSLVASGRNEQYF.

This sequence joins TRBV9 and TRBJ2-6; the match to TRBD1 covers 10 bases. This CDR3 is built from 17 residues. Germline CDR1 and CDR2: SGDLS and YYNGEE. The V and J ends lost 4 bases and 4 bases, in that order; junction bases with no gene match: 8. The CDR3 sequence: CASSPPGTGVGANVLTF. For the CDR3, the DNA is TGTGCCAGCAGCCCCCCCGGGACAGGGGTAGGGGCCAACGTCCTGACTTTC. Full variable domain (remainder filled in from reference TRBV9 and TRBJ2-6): DSGVTQTPKHLITATGQRVTLRCSPRSGDLSVYWYQQSLDQGLQFLIQYYNGEERAKGNILERFSAQQFPDLHSELNLSSLELGDSALYFCASSPPGTGVGANVLTFGAGSRLTVL.

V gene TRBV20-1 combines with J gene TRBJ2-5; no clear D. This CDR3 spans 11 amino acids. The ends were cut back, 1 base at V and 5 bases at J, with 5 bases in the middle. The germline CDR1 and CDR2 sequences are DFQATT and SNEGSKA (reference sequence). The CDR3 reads CSARAWETQYF. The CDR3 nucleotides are TGCAGTGCTAGAGCCTGGGAGACCCAGTACTTC.

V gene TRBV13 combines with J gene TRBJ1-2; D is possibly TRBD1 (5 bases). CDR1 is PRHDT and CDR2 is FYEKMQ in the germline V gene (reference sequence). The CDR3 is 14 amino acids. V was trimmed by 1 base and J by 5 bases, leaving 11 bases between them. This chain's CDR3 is CASSLDGGGYGYTF. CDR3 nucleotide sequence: TGTGCCAGCAGCTTAGATGGGGGAGGGTATGGCTACACCTTC.

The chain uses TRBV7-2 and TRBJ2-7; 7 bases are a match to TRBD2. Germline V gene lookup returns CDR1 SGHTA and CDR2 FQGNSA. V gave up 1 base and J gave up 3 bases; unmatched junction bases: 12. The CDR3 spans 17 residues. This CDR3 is CASSLVMGLAAFYEQYF. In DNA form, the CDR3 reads TGTGCCAGCAGCTTAGTTATGGGCCTAGCGGCATTCTACGAGCAGTACTTC.

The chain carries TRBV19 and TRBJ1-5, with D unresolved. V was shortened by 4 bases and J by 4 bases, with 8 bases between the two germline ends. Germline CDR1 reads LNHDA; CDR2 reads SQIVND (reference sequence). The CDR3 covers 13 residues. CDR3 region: CASSRVENQPQHF. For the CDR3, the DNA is TGTGCCAGTAGTAGGGTCGAGAATCAGCCCCAGCATTTT.

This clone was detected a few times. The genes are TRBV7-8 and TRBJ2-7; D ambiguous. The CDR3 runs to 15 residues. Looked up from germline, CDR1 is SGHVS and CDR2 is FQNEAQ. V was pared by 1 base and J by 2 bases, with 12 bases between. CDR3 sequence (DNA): TGTGCCAGCAGCTTAGAATTATTGGGAACCTACGAGCAGTACTTC. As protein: CASSLELLGTYEQYF. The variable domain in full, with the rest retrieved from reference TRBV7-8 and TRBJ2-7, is GAGVSQSPRYKVAKRGQDVALRCDPISGHVSLFWYQQALGQGPEFLTYFQNEAQLDKSGLPSDRFFAERPEGSVSTLKIQRTQQEDSAVYLCASSLELLGTYEQYFGPGTRLTVT.

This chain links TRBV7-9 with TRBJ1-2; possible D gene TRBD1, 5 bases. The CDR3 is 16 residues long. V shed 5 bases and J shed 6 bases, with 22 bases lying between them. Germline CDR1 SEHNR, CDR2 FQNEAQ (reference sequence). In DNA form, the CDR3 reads TGTGCCAGCAGCCCACTAAGTCCAGGGACCAATCATGGCTACACCTTC. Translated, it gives CASSPLSPGTNHGYTF.

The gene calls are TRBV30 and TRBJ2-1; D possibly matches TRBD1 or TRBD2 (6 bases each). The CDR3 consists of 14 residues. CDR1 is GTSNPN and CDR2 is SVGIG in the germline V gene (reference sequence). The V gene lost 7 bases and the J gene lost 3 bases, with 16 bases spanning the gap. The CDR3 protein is CASVEGGIYNEQFF. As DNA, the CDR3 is TGTGCCTCGGTCGAAGGGGGGATCTACAATGAGCAGTTCTTC. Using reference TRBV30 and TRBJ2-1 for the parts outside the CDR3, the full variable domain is SQTIHQWPATLVQPVGSPLSLECTVEGTSNPNLYWYRQAAGRGLQLLFYSVGIGQISSEVPQNLSASRPQDRQFILSSKKLLLSDSGFYLCASVEGGIYNEQFFGPGTRLTVL.

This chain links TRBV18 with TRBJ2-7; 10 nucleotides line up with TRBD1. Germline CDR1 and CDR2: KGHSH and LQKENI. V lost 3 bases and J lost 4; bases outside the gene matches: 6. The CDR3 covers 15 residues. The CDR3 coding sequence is TGTGCCAGCTCACCGCCGGGACAGGGGAATTACGAGCAGTACTTC. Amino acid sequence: CASSPPGQGNYEQYF.

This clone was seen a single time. The CDR3 is CASIPSGGYQAFF. The DNA of the CDR3 is TGTGCCAGTATCCCGTCAGGGGGGTATCAAGCTTTCTTT. V usage is TRBV19 and J usage is TRBJ1-1; 7 nucleotides align to TRBD1. CDR3 length equals 13 residues. Germline CDR1 LNHDA, CDR2 SQIVND (reference sequence). Trimming took 7 bases from V and 9 from J; bases not matched to a gene: 11.

The CDR3 sequence is CASSQFSGPSYEQYF. CDR3 nucleotides: TGCGCCAGCAGCCAGTTTAGCGGCCCATCCTACGAGCAGTACTTC. The chain links TRBV4-3 to TRBJ2-7; D is perhaps TRBD2 (6 bases). The ends were cut back, 3 bases at V and 1 base at J, with 13 bases in the middle. The CDR3 loop spans 15 amino acids. CDR1 LGHNA and CDR2 YSLEER come from the germline V gene.

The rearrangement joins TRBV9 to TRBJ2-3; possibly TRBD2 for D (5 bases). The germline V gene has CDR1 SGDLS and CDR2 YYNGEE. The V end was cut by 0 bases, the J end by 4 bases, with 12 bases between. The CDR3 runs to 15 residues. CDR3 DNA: TGTGCCAGCAGCGTAGGAGATACTAGATCAGATACGCAGTATTTT. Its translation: CASSVGDTRSDTQYF. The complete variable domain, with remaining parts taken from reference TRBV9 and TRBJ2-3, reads DSGVTQTPKHLITATGQRVTLRCSPRSGDLSVYWYQQSLDQGLQFLIQYYNGEERAKGNILERFSAQQFPDLHSELNLSSLELGDSALYFCASSVGDTRSDTQYFGPGTRLTVL.

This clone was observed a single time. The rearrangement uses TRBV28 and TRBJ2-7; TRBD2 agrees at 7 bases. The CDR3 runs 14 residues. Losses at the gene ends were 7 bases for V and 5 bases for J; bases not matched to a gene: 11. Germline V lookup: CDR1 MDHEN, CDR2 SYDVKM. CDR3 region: CASMSAGETHEQYF. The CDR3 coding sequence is TGTGCCAGCATGTCGGCGGGAGAGACGCACGAGCAGTACTTC.

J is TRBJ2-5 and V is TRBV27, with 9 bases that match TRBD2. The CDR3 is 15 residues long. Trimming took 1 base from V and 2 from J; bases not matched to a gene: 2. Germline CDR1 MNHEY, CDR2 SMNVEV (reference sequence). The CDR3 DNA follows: TGTGCCAGCAGTTTATACGCGGGAGGGCAAGAGACCCAGTACTTC. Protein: CASSLYAGGQETQYF.

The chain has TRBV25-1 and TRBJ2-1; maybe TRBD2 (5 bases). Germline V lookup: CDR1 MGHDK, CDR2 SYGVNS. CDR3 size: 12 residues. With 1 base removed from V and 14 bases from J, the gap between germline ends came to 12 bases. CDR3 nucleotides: TGTGCCAGCAGTGAATTAGGAGGCGAGGAGTTCTTC. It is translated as CASSELGGEEFF.

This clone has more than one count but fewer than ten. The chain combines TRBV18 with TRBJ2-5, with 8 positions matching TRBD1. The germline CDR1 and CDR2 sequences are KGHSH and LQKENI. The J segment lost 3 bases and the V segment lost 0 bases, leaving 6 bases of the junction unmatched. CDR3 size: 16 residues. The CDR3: CASSPPHRGVKETQYF. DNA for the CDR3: TGTGCCAGCTCACCACCCCACAGGGGGGTGAAAGAGACCCAGTACTTC.

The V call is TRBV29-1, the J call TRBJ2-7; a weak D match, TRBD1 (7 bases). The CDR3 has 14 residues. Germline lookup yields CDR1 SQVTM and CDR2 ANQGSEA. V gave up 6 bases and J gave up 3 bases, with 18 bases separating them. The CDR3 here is CSVSGGTAYYEQYF. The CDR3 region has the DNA TGCAGCGTCTCTGGCGGGACAGCCTACTACGAGCAGTACTTC.

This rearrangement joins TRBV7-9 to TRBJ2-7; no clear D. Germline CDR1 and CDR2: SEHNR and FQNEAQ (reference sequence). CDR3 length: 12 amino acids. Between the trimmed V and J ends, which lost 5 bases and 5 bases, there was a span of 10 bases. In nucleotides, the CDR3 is TGTGCCAGCAGCCTACCACCAAACGAGCAGTACTTC. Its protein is CASSLPPNEQYF.